What follows describes a single TCR beta chain. What it binds is unknown. This entry comes from a study of T cell responses to AZD1222 COVID-19 vaccine. Study-level points and caveats: Vaccine-associated CD4 TCRs ranged over spike, dominating at 160-218 and 743-854. Baseline serostatus was positive in only six AZD1222 recipients. Donors were chiefly white British, with a greater number of females, and clonal diversity was perhaps underestimated. Repertoires were obtained solely post-peak T cell response.

V lost 5 bases to trimming and J lost 1 base; unmatched junction nucleotides: 5. This CDR3 has 15 residues. From germline, CDR1 is SNHLY and CDR2 FYNNEI. Data came from immunoSEQ multiplex PCR; TCRdb stores just in-frame clones and leaves some out. This table holds 95,000 to 100,000 clones, less than 95% found once. The sequences come from peripheral blood, collected on day 0 of AZD1222 vaccination. The V gene is TRBV2, the J gene TRBJ1-5; 7 nucleotides agree with TRBD1. This receptor was obtained from an adult in good health. Here the CDR3 reads CASSLTGISNQPQHF. The DNA for the CDR3 is TGTGCCAGCAGTTTGACAGGGATCAGCAATCAGCCCCAGCATTTT.